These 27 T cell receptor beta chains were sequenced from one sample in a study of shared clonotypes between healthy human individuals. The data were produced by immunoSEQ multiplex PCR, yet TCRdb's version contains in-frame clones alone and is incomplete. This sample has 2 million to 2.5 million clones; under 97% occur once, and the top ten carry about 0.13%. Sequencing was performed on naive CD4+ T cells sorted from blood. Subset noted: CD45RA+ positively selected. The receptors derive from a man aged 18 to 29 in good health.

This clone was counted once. CDR3 bases: TGTGCCAGTGCGGGACAGGGGACTTTTAGCAATCAGCCCCAGCATTTT. Translated: CASAGQGTFSNQPQHF. The genes are TRBV19 and TRBJ1-5, with 10 positions matching TRBD1. This CDR3 has 16 residues. Trimming removed 8 bases from V and 0 bases from J; junction bases left unmatched: 7. CDR1 is LNHDA, CDR2 SQIVND, per germline (reference sequence).

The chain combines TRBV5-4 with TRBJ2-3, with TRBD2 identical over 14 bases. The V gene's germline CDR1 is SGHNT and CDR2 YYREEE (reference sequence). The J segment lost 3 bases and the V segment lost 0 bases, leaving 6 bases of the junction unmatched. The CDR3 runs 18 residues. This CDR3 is CASSLATSGRAVTDTQYF. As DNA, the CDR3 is TGTGCCAGCAGCTTGGCGACTAGCGGGAGGGCCGTGACAGATACGCAGTATTTT.

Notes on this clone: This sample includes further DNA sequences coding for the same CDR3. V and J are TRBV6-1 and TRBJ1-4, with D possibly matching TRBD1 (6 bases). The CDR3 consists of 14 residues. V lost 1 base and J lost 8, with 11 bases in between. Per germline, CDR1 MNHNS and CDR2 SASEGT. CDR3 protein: CASSEGGAGEKLFF. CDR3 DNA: TGTGCCAGCAGTGAAGGGGGGGCCGGGGAAAAACTGTTTTTT.

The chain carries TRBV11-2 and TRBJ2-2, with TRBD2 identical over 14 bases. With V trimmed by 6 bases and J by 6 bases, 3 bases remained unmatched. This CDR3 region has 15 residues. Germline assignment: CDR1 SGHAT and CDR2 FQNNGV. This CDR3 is CASRLGLAGAGELFF. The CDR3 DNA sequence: TGTGCCAGCAGACTGGGACTAGCGGGAGCCGGGGAGCTGTTTTTT.

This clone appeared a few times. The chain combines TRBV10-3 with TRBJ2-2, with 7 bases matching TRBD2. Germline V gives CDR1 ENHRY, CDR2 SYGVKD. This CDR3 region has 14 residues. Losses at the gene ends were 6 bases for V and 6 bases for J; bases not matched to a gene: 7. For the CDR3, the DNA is TGTGCCATCAGGAGCGGGGAAGCTGCCGGGGAGCTGTTTTTT. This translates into CAIRSGEAAGELFF.

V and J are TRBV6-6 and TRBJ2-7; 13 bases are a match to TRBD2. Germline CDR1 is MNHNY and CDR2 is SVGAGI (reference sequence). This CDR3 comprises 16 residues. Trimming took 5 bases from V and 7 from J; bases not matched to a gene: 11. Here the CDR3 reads CASSPPPGLAGVEQYF. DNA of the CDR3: TGTGCCAGCAGTCCCCCACCCGGACTAGCGGGAGTGGAGCAGTACTTC.

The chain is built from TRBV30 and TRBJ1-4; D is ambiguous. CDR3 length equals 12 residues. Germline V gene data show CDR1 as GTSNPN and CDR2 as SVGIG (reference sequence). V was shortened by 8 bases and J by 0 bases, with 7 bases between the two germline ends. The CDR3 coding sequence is TGTGCCCTCTCCCCAACTAATGAAAAACTGTTTTTT. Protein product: CALSPTNEKLFF. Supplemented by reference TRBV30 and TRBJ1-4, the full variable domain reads SQTIHQWPATLVQPVGSPLSLECTVEGTSNPNLYWYRQAAGRGLQLLFYSVGIGQISSEVPQNLSASRPQDRQFILSSKKLLLSDSGFYLCALSPTNEKLFFGSGTQLSVL.

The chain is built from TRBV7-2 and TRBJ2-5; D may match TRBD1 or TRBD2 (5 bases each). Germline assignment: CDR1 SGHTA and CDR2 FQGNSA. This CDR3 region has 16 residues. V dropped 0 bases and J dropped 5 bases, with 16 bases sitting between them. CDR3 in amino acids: CASSLAPGTGRETQYF. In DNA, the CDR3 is TGTGCCAGCAGCTTAGCCCCCGGGACCGGGCGGGAGACCCAGTACTTC.

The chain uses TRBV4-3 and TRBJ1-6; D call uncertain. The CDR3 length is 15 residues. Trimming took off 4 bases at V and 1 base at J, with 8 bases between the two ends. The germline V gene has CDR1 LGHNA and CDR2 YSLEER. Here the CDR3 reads CASSPSDSYNSPLHF. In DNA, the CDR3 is TGCGCCAGCAGCCCCTCTGATTCCTATAATTCACCCCTCCACTTT.

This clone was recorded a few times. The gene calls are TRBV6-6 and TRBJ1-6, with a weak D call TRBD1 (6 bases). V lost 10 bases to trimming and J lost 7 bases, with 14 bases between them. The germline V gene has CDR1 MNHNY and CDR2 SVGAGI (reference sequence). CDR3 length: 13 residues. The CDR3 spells CATSQGLNSPLHF. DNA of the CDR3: TGTGCCACTTCACAGGGACTCAATTCACCCCTCCACTTT.

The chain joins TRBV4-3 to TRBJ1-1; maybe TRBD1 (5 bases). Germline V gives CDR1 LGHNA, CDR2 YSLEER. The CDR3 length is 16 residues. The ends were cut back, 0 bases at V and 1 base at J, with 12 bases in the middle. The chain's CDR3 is CASSQDPQGTNTEAFF. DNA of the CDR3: TGCGCCAGCAGCCAAGATCCCCAGGGAACGAACACTGAAGCTTTCTTT.

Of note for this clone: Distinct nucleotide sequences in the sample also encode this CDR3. CDR3 protein: CASSFTGGNTEAFF. CDR3 nucleotide sequence: TGTGCCAGCAGCTTCACAGGGGGAAACACTGAAGCTTTCTTT. The chain has TRBV5-5 and TRBJ1-1; 8 nucleotides agree with TRBD1. Trimming at V came to 2 bases and at J to 2 bases, leaving 2 bases not matched to a gene. This CDR3 has 14 amino acids. Germline-derived CDR1 and CDR2 are SGHKS and YYEKEE (reference sequence).

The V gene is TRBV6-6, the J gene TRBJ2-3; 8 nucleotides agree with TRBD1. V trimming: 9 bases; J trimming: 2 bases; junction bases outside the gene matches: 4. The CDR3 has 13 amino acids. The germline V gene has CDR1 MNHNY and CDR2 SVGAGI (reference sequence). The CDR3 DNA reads TGTGCCAGTCGACAGGGGAACACAGATACGCAGTATTTT. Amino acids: CASRQGNTDTQYF.

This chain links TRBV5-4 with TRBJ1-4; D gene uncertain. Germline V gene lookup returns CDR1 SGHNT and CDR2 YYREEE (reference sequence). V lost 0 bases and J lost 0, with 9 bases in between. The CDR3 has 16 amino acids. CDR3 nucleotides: TGTGCCAGCAGCTTGGGCAGGACTACAACTAATGAAAAACTGTTTTTT. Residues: CASSLGRTTTNEKLFF.

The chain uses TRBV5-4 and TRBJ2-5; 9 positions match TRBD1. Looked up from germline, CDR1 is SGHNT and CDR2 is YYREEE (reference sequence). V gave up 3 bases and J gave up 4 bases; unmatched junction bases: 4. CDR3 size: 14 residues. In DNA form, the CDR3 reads TGTGCCAGCAGCTCCCGACAGGGGGTAGAGACCCAGTACTTC. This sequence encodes CASSSRQGVETQYF.

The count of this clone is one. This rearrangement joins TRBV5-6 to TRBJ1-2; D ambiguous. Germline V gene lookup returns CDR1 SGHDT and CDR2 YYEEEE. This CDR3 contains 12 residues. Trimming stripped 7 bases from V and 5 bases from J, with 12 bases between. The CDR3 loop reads CASAGSEYGYTF. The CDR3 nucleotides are TGTGCCAGCGCCGGTTCGGAATATGGCTACACCTTC.

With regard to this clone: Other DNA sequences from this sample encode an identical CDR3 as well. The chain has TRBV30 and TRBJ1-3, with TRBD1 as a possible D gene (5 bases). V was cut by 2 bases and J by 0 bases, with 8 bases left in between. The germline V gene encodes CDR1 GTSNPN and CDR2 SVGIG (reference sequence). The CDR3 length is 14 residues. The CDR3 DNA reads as TGTGCCTGGAGTCCCGGGGGCTCTGGAAACACCATATATTTT. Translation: CAWSPGGSGNTIYF.

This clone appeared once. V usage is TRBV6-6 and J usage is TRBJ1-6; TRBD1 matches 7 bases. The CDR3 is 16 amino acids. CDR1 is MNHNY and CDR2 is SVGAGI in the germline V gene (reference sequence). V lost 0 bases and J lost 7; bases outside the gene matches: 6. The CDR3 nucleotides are TGTGCCAGCAGTTACTCACCGGGACAGAGAAATTCACCCCTCCACTTT. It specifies CASSYSPGQRNSPLHF.

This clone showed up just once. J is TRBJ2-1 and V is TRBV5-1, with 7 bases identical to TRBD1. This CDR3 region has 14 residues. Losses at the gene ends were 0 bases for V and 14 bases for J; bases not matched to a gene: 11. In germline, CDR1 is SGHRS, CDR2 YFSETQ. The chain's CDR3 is CASSLVTGARGKFF. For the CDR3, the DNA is TGCGCCAGCAGCTTGGTCACAGGGGCCCGAGGGAAGTTCTTC.

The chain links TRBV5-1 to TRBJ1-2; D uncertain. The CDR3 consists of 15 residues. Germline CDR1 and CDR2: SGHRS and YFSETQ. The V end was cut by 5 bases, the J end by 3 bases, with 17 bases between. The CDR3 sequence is CASRRNTDSDYGYTF. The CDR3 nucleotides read TGCGCCAGCAGGCGGAATACTGACTCGGACTATGGCTACACCTTC.

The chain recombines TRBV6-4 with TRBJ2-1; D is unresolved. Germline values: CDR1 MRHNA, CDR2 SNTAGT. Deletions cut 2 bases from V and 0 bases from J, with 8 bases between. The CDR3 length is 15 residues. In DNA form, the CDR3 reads TGTGCCAGCAGTGACGTGGGAAGCTCCTACAATGAGCAGTTCTTC. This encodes CASSDVGSSYNEQFF.

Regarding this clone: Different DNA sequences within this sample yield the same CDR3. Here the CDR3 reads CSARGSYEQYF. The CDR3, as DNA: TGCAGTGCTAGGGGGAGCTACGAGCAGTACTTC. The V call is TRBV20-1, the J call TRBJ2-7, with D tentatively TRBD2 (5 bases). V was pared by 3 bases and J by 3 bases, with 6 bases between. The CDR3 has 11 residues. The germline gives CDR1 DFQATT, CDR2 SNEGSKA (reference sequence).

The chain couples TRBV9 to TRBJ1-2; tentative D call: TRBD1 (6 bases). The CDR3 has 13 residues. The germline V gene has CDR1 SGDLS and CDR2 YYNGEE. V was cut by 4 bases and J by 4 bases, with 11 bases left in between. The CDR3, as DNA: TGTGCCAGCAGCATGGACAGTGGCTATGGCTACACCTTC. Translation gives CASSMDSGYGYTF.

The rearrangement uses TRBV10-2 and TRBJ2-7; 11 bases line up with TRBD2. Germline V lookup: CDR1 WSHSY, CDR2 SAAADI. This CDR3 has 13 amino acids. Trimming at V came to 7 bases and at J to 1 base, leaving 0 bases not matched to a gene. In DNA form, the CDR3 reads TGCGCCAGCACTAGCGGGAGGTCCTACGAGCAGTACTTC. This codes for CASTSGRSYEQYF.

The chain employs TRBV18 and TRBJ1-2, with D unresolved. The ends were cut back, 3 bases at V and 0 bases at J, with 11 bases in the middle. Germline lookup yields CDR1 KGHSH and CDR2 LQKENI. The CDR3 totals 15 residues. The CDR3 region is CASSPAQSANYGYTF. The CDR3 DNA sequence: TGTGCCAGCTCACCCGCCCAGTCGGCTAACTATGGCTACACCTTC. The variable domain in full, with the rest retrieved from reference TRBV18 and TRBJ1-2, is NAGVMQNPRHLVRRRGQEARLRCSPMKGHSHVYWYRQLPEEGLKFMVYLQKENIIDESGMPKERFSAEFPKEGPSILRIQQVVRGDSAAYFCASSPAQSANYGYTFGSGTRLTVV.

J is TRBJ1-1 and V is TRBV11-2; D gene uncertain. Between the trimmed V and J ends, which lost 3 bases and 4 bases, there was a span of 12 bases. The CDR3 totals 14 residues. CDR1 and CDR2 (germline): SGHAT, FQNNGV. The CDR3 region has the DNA TGTGCCAGCAGCTTGGAGGGAGAAGTCACTGAAGCTTTCTTT. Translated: CASSLEGEVTEAFF.

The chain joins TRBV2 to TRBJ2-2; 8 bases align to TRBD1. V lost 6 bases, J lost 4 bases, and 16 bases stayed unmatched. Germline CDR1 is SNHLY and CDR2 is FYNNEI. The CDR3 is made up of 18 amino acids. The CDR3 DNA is TGTGCCAGCAGCTATCGAAGGCCACAGGGGGAATCCACCGGGGAGCTGTTTTTT. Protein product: CASSYRRPQGESTGELFF.